This T cell receptor (beta chain) was recorded in a study of blood T cell repertoires in COVID-19. For the study at large: Acute and convalescent COVID-19 specimens originated in the United States, Italy and Spain.

CDR3 length: 15 amino acids. Germline CDR1 reads MNHEY; CDR2 reads SVGAGI. Between the trimmed V and J ends, which lost 6 bases and 0 bases, there was a span of 12 bases. This clone was recorded once. Methods used by the authors: The assay estimated nucleated cells by amplifying reference gene primers. Measured with immunoSEQ multiplex PCR; TCRdb has only the in-frame clones, and not every one. The D gene and trimming were derived from the DNA, and the V and J assignments and clone size from that table. The sample has 190,000 or so clones, around nine tenths seen once; the top ten hold 0.7% to 0.9%. This receptor was obtained from a woman younger than 30 who had recovered from COVID-19. The specimen was peripheral blood. V usage is TRBV6-5 and J usage is TRBJ1-5; D gene ambiguous. The CDR3 loop is CASSSGLISNQPQHF. The CDR3 bases are TGTGCCAGCAGCTCCGGGTTAATTAGCAATCAGCCCCAGCATTTT.